This T cell receptor (beta chain) was obtained from a study of CD8 T cells in ankylosing spondylitis. Study-wide points: There was reportedly significant enrichment of clones that were disease-linked in matched ankylosing spondylitis synovial fluid. Disease-associated clonotypes exhibited CD8+ identity and were relatively infrequent in peripheral blood. Roughly eight highly homologous variants made up a TCR beta motif that seemed to typify ankylosing spondylitis blood.

Quantitative 5'-RACE was performed with molecular barcodes, and it yielded the TCR beta libraries. MiXCR, run by TCRdb on the 5' RACE reads, gives a single entry per CDR3 protein. The data hold 150,000 to 250,000 distinct CDR3 sequences, with about 13% observed a single time. This clonotype was seen a few times. Its antigen is as yet unknown. The germline V and J ends were trimmed by 0 bases and 3 bases, with 8 bases remaining between them. Germline V lookup: CDR1 MGHRA, CDR2 YSYEKL. The CDR3 runs 14 residues. The sequenced sample consisted of blood, either unsorted or a sorted T cell fraction (not recorded which). This TCR came from a male donor with ankylosing spondylitis or in good health (not recorded which). The chain combines TRBV4-1 with TRBJ1-2; D not resolved. CDR3 sequence (DNA): TGCGCCAGCAGCCAAGAAGAGGCAGACTATGGCTACACCTTC. Translating gives CASSQEEADYGYTF.